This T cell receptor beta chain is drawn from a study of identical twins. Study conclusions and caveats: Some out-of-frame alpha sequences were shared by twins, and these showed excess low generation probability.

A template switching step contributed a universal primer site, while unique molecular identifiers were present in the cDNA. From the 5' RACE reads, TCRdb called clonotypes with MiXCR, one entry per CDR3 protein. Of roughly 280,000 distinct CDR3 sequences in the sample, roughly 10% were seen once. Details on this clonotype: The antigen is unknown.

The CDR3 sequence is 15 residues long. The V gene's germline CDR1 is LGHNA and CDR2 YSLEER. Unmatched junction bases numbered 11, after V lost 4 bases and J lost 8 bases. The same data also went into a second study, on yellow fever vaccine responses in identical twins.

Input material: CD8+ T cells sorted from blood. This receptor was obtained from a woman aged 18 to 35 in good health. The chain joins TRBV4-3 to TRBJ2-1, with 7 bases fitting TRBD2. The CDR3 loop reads CASSRRVGGLDEQFF. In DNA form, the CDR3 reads TGCGCCAGCAGCCGGCGGGTGGGAGGGCTTGATGAGCAGTTCTTC.